This T cell receptor (beta chain) was observed in a study of CD8 T cells in ankylosing spondylitis. Findings and caveats of the study: Made up of fewer than ten highly homologous variants, a TCR beta motif appeared characteristic of ankylosing spondylitis blood.

V was clipped by 4 bases and J by 0 bases, with 5 bases between them. The CDR3 loop spans 13 amino acids. The germline gives CDR1 ENHRY, CDR2 SYGVKD. This clonotype was seen at least ten times. Its antigen remains unidentified. TCRdb ran MiXCR on the 5' RACE reads and lists one entry per CDR3 protein. The table includes 400,000 to 450,000 distinct CDR3 sequences, roughly a sixth detected once. This receptor was obtained from a male donor with ankylosing spondylitis. Sequenced: blood, either unsorted or a sorted T cell fraction (not recorded which). The chain employs TRBV10-3 and TRBJ2-3; no clear D gene. The CDR3 DNA reads TGTGCCATCAGTGGGGCAAGCACAGATACGCAGTATTTT. It is translated as CAISGASTDTQYF.